This T cell receptor beta chain was sequenced for a study of blood T cells in healthy people across ages (dated by TCRdb to about 2015). Regarding the study in general: In model experiments, template switching captured roughly one uniquely barcoded TCR beta cDNA molecule for every two T cells. The donors were divided into four age groups: young (average around 16 years), middle-aged (almost 40), aged (under 70) and long-lived (about 79). To avoid experimental bias, donors of different ages were randomly spread across the sequencing lanes. The study analyzed two additional independent replicas of 1 million unique cDNA reads from the same blood draw for two donors, one aged 18 to 30 and one aged 80 or older. To track age-related changes in TCR beta repertoire diversity, the study relied on deep sequencing normalized with unique cDNA molecular identifiers. What the study reported, not specific to this receptor: Estimates of total diversity based on one million sequenced T cells were regarded as lower bounds and as underestimates. Observed TCR beta diversity per million T cells fell roughly linearly with age, and a significant reduction was already apparent by age approximately 41. Compared with the aged group, the long-lived group had more naive CD4+ T cells, fewer expanded clones and increased TCR diversity, a pattern suggesting age selection. Observed TCR beta diversity correlated strongly with the percentage of naive T cells measured by flow cytometry. Bulk unsorted PBMC profiling prevented conclusive comparison of naive and antigen-experienced compartments. Because donor CMV infection status was unknown, age-related changes in expanded clonotypes were potentially confounded.

With regard to this clonotype: What antigen it recognizes has not been identified. Per-nucleotide qualities are absent, and no much larger clonotype sits a single base away.

Preparation of the library involved 5' RACE. Sequencing was performed on an Illumina HiSeq 2500. A second PCR of about 7 to 12 cycles was run with a J-beta primer mix and a sample-barcoded 5' primer. A template-switch 5' adaptor carrying 12 random nucleotides introduced a unique molecular identifier onto each TCR beta cDNA molecule. Each sample yielded at least 2.5 million CDR3-containing paired-end reads. First-strand cDNA was synthesized from all RNA with the Mint cDNA synthesis kit, primed by a TRBC-specific oligonucleotide. Following uracil-DNA glycosylase treatment, all cDNA underwent a first 18-cycle PCR with the universal primers M1SS and BC2_uni_R. For the original study's pipeline: Normalization of each sample was performed by random selection of 1 million high-quality reads, each carrying a distinct molecular identifier. Instead of being binned into consensus sequences, reads with shared molecular identifiers were discarded. MiTCR, with a Q25 quality threshold and the strictest error-elimination algorithm, was used for CDR3 identification, clonotype clustering and error correction. Lower-bound total TCR beta diversity was estimated with a nonparametric unseen species model using Euler transformation. The public reads were reanalyzed by TCRdb: fastp trimming at Q25, MiXCR alignment, in-frame beta chains only. Every CDR3 protein is listed once, alongside the most common genes and DNA of its rows. None of the V and J calls come from the authors' own analysis; TCRdb made them. The sample table contains 1.5 million to 1.8 million distinct CDR3 sequences; only one count was recorded for approximately 42% of them. Of the sample, about 4% falls within the top ten clones.

Donors were approximately 42 systemically healthy Caucasian individuals from Russia aged roughly 6 to 100 years. About 9.8 milliliters of peripheral blood were drawn from each donor into EDTA-treated Vacutainer tubes. Ficoll-Paque density-gradient centrifugation was used to isolate PBMCs, with at least 7 million per sample. Total RNA was extracted from PBMCs with Trizol reagent, with at least 5 micrograms obtained per sample. The percentages of naive CD45RAhigh/CD27high T cells were determined by flow cytometry on a PBMC aliquot from every donor. V loses 1 base of germline sequence and J loses 4 bases, and the interval between the two ends is 12 bases. Spanning cysteine to phenylalanine, the CDR3 consists of 15 amino acids. Only the CDR3 DNA stays, 45 bases, in frame from base 1. The germline V gene supplies CDR1 KGHSH and CDR2 LQKENI.

This receptor was taken from a woman aged 18-29 years in good health. What was sequenced was blood. The rearranged segments are TRBV18 and TRBJ2-3; the D gene remains uncertain. The CDR3 protein: CASSPRKSISDTQYF. The bases read TGTGCCAGCTCACCACGTAAAAGTATCTCAGATACGCAGTATTTT.